This T cell receptor (beta chain) appears in the sequencing data of a study of response to subunit inactivated influenza vaccine. Germline CDR1 MGHDK, CDR2 SYGVNS. This CDR3 comprises 16 residues. V lost 1 base to trimming and J lost 0 bases, with 11 bases between them. TCRdb re-called the RT-PCR reads through MiXCR, storing one row per CDR3 protein. The sample has 700,000 to 800,000 distinct CDR3 sequences, about a fifth seen once. This sample comprised PBMCs from blood, obtained 5 days after vaccination. The sequence was obtained from a man aged 45-60 years who received an inactivated influenza vaccine. J is TRBJ2-3 and V is TRBV25-1; no clear D. CDR3 amino acids: CASSEWAGPSTDTQYF. The CDR3 DNA sequence: TGTGCCAGCAGTGAATGGGCAGGACCTAGCACAGATACGCAGTATTTT.